What follows are 9 T cell receptor beta chains derived from one specimen sequenced in a study of shared clonotypes between healthy human individuals. Data came from immunoSEQ multiplex PCR; TCRdb stores just in-frame clones and leaves some out. The top ten clones hold less than 1.5% of a sample with 850,000 to 1,200,000 clones, approximately 76% of them seen once. Sequencing was performed on memory CD4+ T cells sorted from blood. Subset described: CD45RA-negative fraction. The receptors shown here come from a man between 18 and 35 years old in good health.

The chain combines TRBV19 with TRBJ1-5; 8 nucleotides line up with TRBD1. V shed 5 bases, J shed 7 bases, and the junction held 7 bases outside the gene matches. Germline assignment: CDR1 LNHDA and CDR2 SQIVND (reference sequence). This CDR3 has 14 amino acids. This CDR3 reads CASSVGTGSQPQHF. The CDR3 DNA reads TGTGCCAGTAGTGTTGGGACAGGAAGCCAGCCCCAGCATTTT.

The chain employs TRBV7-9 and TRBJ1-4, with a weak D call TRBD1 (5 bases). Per the germline V gene, CDR1 is SEHNR and CDR2 is FQNEAQ (reference sequence). This CDR3 contains 16 residues. V was pared by 0 bases and J by 7 bases, with 15 bases between. CDR3 sequence (DNA): TGTGCCAGCAGCTTAGCGATTCAGGGTCCAGGTGAAAAACTGTTTTTT. This encodes CASSLAIQGPGEKLFF.

The chain recombines TRBV7-8 with TRBJ2-3; tentatively, D is TRBD1 or TRBD2 (5 bases each). The germline V gene has CDR1 SGHVS and CDR2 FQNEAQ. V was cut by 1 base and J by 6 bases, with 14 bases left in between. This CDR3 region has 15 residues. For the CDR3, the DNA is TGTGCCAGCAGCTTAGATGGGACGGTGGTGGATACGCAGTATTTT. Protein product: CASSLDGTVVDTQYF.

This chain links TRBV5-1 with TRBJ1-2; D possibly corresponds to TRBD1 (5 bases). The CDR3 extends over 14 amino acids. V lost 4 bases to trimming and J lost 6 bases, with 16 bases between them. Germline V gene data show CDR1 as SGHRS and CDR2 as YFSETQ. CDR3 bases: TGCGCCAGCAGCCCCAGCGGGGGGAACCATGGCTACACCTTC. It translates to CASSPSGGNHGYTF.

The chain employs TRBV5-4 and TRBJ2-7, with 8 positions matching TRBD1. The CDR3 sequence is 16 residues long. Germline CDR1 SGHNT, CDR2 YYREEE (reference sequence). V was clipped by 3 bases and J by 4 bases; unmatched bases: 12. The CDR3 loop reads CASSWPWTGNLYEQYF. The CDR3 coding sequence is TGTGCCAGCAGCTGGCCTTGGACAGGGAATCTTTACGAGCAGTACTTC.

The V gene is TRBV6-1, the J gene TRBJ2-5, with 13 positions matching TRBD2. CDR1 is MNHNS and CDR2 is SASEGT in the germline V gene. The junction had 6 bases not matched to a gene; V was cut back by 4 bases and J by 4 bases. This CDR3 is 16 amino acids long. The CDR3 DNA is TGTGCCAGCAGTGGAACTAGCGGGGGGGTACGAGAGACCCAGTACTTC. This sequence encodes CASSGTSGGVRETQYF.

This clone was counted only a few times. The chain combines TRBV21-1 with TRBJ2-2; the D call TRBD2 from the table was never checked on the DNA. TRBV21-1 is termed a pseudogene. This CDR3 spans 16 amino acids. The CDR3 protein is CARRTRAGGNTGELFF. The CDR3 DNA is TGTGCCCGACGAACCCGAGCGGGGGGGAACACCGGGGAGCTGTTTTTT.

This sequence joins TRBV5-1 and TRBJ1-5; the D is unclear. The CDR3 contains 15 residues. V was clipped by 7 bases and J by 5 bases, with 19 bases between them. In germline, CDR1 is SGHRS, CDR2 YFSETQ. CDR3 sequence reads: CASSCTAHPDQPQHF. The CDR3, as DNA: TGCGCCAGCTCCTGTACAGCTCACCCCGATCAGCCCCAGCATTTT.

As concerns this clone: A single base separates this from a much larger clone, so it may be a read error. The chain links TRBV5-1 to TRBJ2-3; a possible D gene is TRBD2 (6 bases). Germline assignment: CDR1 SGHRS and CDR2 YFSETQ. The CDR3 is 17 amino acids. Trimming shortened V by 1 base and J by 3 bases, and 18 bases separated the two germline ends. The CDR3 sequence is CASSLSPRRGNTDTQYF. The DNA of the CDR3 is TGCGCCAGCAGCTTGAGCCCTCGGCGGGGAAATACAGATACGCAGTATTTT.